This passage covers 29 T cell receptor beta chains from one sample sequenced in a study of Graves' ophthalmopathy and Graves' hyperthyroidism. RNA transcripts were the template, and TCR beta CDR3 regions were amplified from them. RT-PCR with HTBI primers came first, then second-round multiplex PCR. TCRdb re-called the multiplex PCR reads through MiXCR, storing one row per CDR3 protein. The sample has about 700,000 distinct CDR3 sequences; over 40% are singletons. The material sequenced was peripheral blood. These receptors originate from an adult man with Graves' ophthalmopathy.

With respect to this clonotype: A much larger clone differs from this one at a single base, so this may be a read error. The V and J genes are TRBV10-3 and TRBJ1-5; D is perhaps TRBD1 (5 bases). The CDR3 length is 18 residues. V dropped 3 bases and J dropped 1 base, with 19 bases sitting between them. Germline V gene data show CDR1 as ENHRY and CDR2 as SYGVKD. CDR3: CAISEFGGWARSNQPQHF. The CDR3 bases are TGTGCCATCAGTGAATTCGGGGGGTGGGCCCGCAGCAATCAGCCCCAGCATTTT.

The rearrangement joins TRBV6-5 to TRBJ2-2; TRBD2 aligns across 12 bases. The CDR3 loop spans 18 amino acids. CDR1 and CDR2 from the germline V gene are MNHEY and SVGAGI. The V and J ends lost 5 bases and 0 bases, in that order; junction bases with no gene match: 7. The CDR3 DNA reads as TGTGCCAGCAGTACTGGACTAGCGGGATTAACGAACACCGGGGAGCTGTTTTTT. As protein: CASSTGLAGLTNTGELFF.

The rearrangement links TRBV30 to TRBJ2-5; D unclear. This CDR3 spans 11 amino acids. V was cut by 2 bases and J by 5 bases, with 6 bases left in between. Per the germline V gene, CDR1 is GTSNPN and CDR2 is SVGIG (reference sequence). CDR3 in amino acids: CAWSTEETQYF. The CDR3 bases are TGTGCCTGGAGTACGGAGGAGACCCAGTACTTC.

This clonotype was picked up many times. The gene calls are TRBV2 and TRBJ2-2, with a tentative D call TRBD2 (6 bases). CDR1 and CDR2 from the germline V gene are SNHLY and FYNNEI. This CDR3 region has 14 residues. V lost 6 bases and J lost 6, with 14 bases in between. CDR3 region: CASRGGASAGELFF. In DNA form, the CDR3 reads TGTGCCAGCAGAGGAGGGGCGTCGGCCGGGGAGCTGTTTTTT.

This chain joins TRBV25-1 and TRBJ1-2; weak D call: TRBD1 (5 bases). Germline V CDR1 and CDR2: MGHDK, SYGVNS. This CDR3 is built from 16 residues. V gave up 4 bases and J gave up 4 bases, with 19 bases separating them. The CDR3 DNA sequence: TGTGCCAGCAGTGCTAGCGGAGGGGACGGAGGCTATGGCTACACCTTC. Translated, it gives CASSASGGDGGYGYTF.

This clonotype was observed once. The gene calls are TRBV15 and TRBJ2-6; unclear D gene. The CDR3 sequence is 15 residues long. Between the trimmed V and J ends, which lost 3 bases and 4 bases, there was a span of 10 bases. The V gene's germline CDR1 is LNHNV and CDR2 YYDKDF (reference sequence). The CDR3 DNA is TGTGCCACCAGCAGCTCCGCAGCCGGGGCCAACGTCCTGACTTTC. Translation: CATSSSAAGANVLTF.

The V and J genes are TRBV10-3 and TRBJ1-5, with TRBD1 identical over 8 bases. CDR1 and CDR2 (germline): ENHRY, SYGVKD. CDR3 length: 15 amino acids. The trim removed 5 bases at V and 2 bases at J, leaving 5 bases unmatched. The CDR3 nucleotides read TGTGCCATCAGTCTATCGGGACAGGGCAATCAGCCCCAGCATTTT. Its translation: CAISLSGQGNQPQHF.

The rearrangement uses TRBV10-3 and TRBJ1-4, with D hard to call. Trimming removed 11 bases at V and 7 bases at J, with 35 bases between. Per germline, CDR1 ENHRY and CDR2 SYGVKD. The CDR3 sequence is 19 residues long. The chain's CDR3 is CALRATSGSGEFQFEKLFF. The CDR3 nucleotides are TGTGCCCTCCGGGCGACTAGCGGGAGTGGTGAGTTCCAGTTTGAAAAACTGTTTTTT.

This clonotype came up a few times. The gene calls are TRBV12-3 or TRBV12-4 and TRBJ2-7; 14 bases match TRBD2. V shed 1 base and J 2 bases; nucleotides not matched to a gene: 4. This CDR3 contains 17 residues. The chain's CDR3 is CASSLGLAGGVAYEQYF. The CDR3 DNA follows: TGTGCCAGCAGTTTAGGACTAGCGGGAGGGGTGGCCTACGAGCAGTACTTC.

At least ten counts were recorded for this clonotype. This chain joins TRBV2 and TRBJ1-1; a weak D match, TRBD1 (5 bases). V was shortened by 7 bases and J by 4 bases, with 10 bases between the two germline ends. Per germline, CDR1 SNHLY and CDR2 FYNNEI. The CDR3 loop spans 12 amino acids. DNA for the CDR3: TGTGCCAGCATAGAGGGGAGCACTGAAGCTTTCTTT. Protein product: CASIEGSTEAFF.

This chain joins TRBV29-1 and TRBJ1-2; D uncertain. This CDR3 is built from 11 residues. V was cut by 8 bases and J by 3 bases, with 10 bases left in between. Germline V lookup: CDR1 SQVTM, CDR2 ANQGSEA. For the CDR3, the DNA is TGCAGCCACGACAAAGACTATGGCTACACCTTC. This encodes CSHDKDYGYTF.

This clonotype came up many times. This chain joins TRBV20-1 and TRBJ2-5, with 8 positions matching TRBD2. The germline CDR1 and CDR2 sequences are DFQATT and SNEGSKA (reference sequence). The junction had 8 bases not matched to a gene; V was cut back by 3 bases and J by 2 bases. The CDR3 runs to 15 residues. The CDR3 protein is CSASRTSGIQETQYF. As DNA, the CDR3 is TGCAGTGCTAGTAGAACTAGCGGAATTCAAGAGACCCAGTACTTC.

The chain couples TRBV6-5 to TRBJ1-6, with unresolved D. In germline, CDR1 is MNHEY, CDR2 SVGAGI. The CDR3 totals 17 residues. V lost 0 bases, J lost 1 base, and 10 bases lay in between. CDR3 nucleotides: TGTGCCAGCAGTTACTCCGGTTACTCTTCCTATAATTCACCCCTCCACTTT. Residues: CASSYSGYSSYNSPLHF.

This clonotype was seen repeatedly, ten times or more. The chain links TRBV6-5 to TRBJ1-1; D might be TRBD1 (5 bases). CDR1 and CDR2 (germline): MNHEY, SVGAGI. CDR3 length: 14 amino acids. Trimming left V 1 base short and J 4 bases short, with 10 bases between. The CDR3: CASSYFRGSTEAFF. The CDR3 DNA follows: TGTGCCAGCAGTTACTTTCGGGGGAGCACTGAAGCTTTCTTT.

This clonotype appeared many times. The chain uses TRBV14 and TRBJ2-7, with D possibly TRBD1 on 6 matching bases. The germline V gene encodes CDR1 SGHDN and CDR2 FVKESK. The CDR3 runs to 16 residues. V was clipped by 3 bases and J by 0 bases, with 15 bases between them. Here the CDR3 DNA reads TGTGCCAGCAGCCATTCCGACCGGACAGTCTCCTACGAGCAGTACTTC. This codes for CASSHSDRTVSYEQYF.

The genes are TRBV4-2 and TRBJ2-7; D tentatively reads TRBD1 or TRBD2 (5 bases each). Germline CDR1 is LGHNA and CDR2 is YNFKEQ. Trimming stripped 0 bases from V and 0 bases from J, with 12 bases between. The CDR3 covers 16 residues. CDR3 amino acids: CASSQDPAGTSYEQYF. The CDR3, as DNA: TGTGCCAGCAGCCAAGATCCGGCAGGGACCTCCTACGAGCAGTACTTC.

This clonotype was counted many times. The V call is TRBV10-3, the J call TRBJ1-2; a possible D gene is TRBD1 (5 bases). V was shortened by 6 bases and J by 8 bases, with 31 bases between the two germline ends. Per germline, CDR1 ENHRY and CDR2 SYGVKD. CDR3 length equals 18 residues. Here the CDR3 reads CAIRPIGGNRDGSMGYTF. CDR3 nucleotides: TGTGCCATCAGACCCATCGGTGGTAACCGGGACGGCTCTATGGGCTACACCTTC.

The CDR3 sequence: CASSIAGQGSLRQYGYTF. CDR3 DNA: TGTGCCAGCAGTATCGCCGGACAGGGGTCCCTGAGACAATATGGCTACACCTTC. V and J are TRBV6-6 and TRBJ1-2; 9 positions match TRBD1. V lost 5 bases, J lost 5 bases, and 18 bases stayed unmatched. CDR1 is MNHNY, CDR2 SVGAGI, per germline (reference sequence). The CDR3 is made up of 18 amino acids.

The chain uses TRBV11-2 and TRBJ1-4, with D tentatively TRBD1 (6 bases). The V end lost 5 bases, the J end lost 10 bases, and 11 bases lay between the germline ends. The V gene's germline CDR1 is SGHAT and CDR2 FQNNGV. The length of the CDR3 is 12 residues. CDR3 bases: TGTGCCAGCAGCAAAAAGGGGGGAAAACTGTTTTTT. Its protein is CASSKKGGKLFF.

The CDR3: CASSSGRLSYEQYF. The CDR3 nucleotides are TGTGCCAGCAGCTCCGGACGGCTCTCCTACGAGCAGTACTTC. The V and J genes are TRBV5-6 and TRBJ2-7; D is ambiguous. CDR3 length: 14 residues. V lost 3 bases, J lost 0 bases, and 10 bases lay in between. Germline values: CDR1 SGHDT, CDR2 YYEEEE.

On this clonotype itself: As the CDR3 is not closed by the conserved phenylalanine or tryptophan, this likely results from a read error. V gene TRBV12-5 combines with J gene TRBJ2-7; D might be TRBD1 (6 bases). Per the germline V gene, CDR1 is LGHNT and CDR2 is FRNRAP. The CDR3 is 13 residues long. CDR3 sequence: CASSLPGANEQYC. The CDR3 DNA reads as TGTGCCAGCAGTTTACCAGGGGCGAACGAGCAGTACTGC.

This clonotype occurred many times. This chain uses TRBV9 with TRBJ1-6, with TRBD1 matching over 7 bases. The CDR3 runs 16 residues. CDR1 and CDR2 from the germline V gene are SGDLS and YYNGEE. V lost 4 bases, J lost 0 bases, and 4 bases stayed unmatched. As DNA, the CDR3 is TGTGCCAGCAGCCTCCGGGACAGCTCCTATAATTCACCCCTCCACTTT. It specifies CASSLRDSSYNSPLHF.

Many counts were recorded for this clonotype. The rearrangement links TRBV20-1 to TRBJ2-5; no firm D call. This CDR3 is built from 11 residues. The V gene's germline CDR1 is DFQATT and CDR2 SNEGSKA (reference sequence). V was pared by 7 bases and J by 6 bases, with 12 bases between. In DNA, the CDR3 is TGCAGTGTCAGCGCGTTAAAGACCCAGTACTTC. As protein: CSVSALKTQYF.

This clonotype was detected ten times or more. The J gene is TRBJ2-5, the V gene TRBV7-2, with D perhaps assigned TRBD1 or TRBD2 (5 bases each). Germline-derived CDR1 and CDR2 are SGHTA and FQGNSA. The V end lost 1 base, the J end lost 9 bases, and 12 bases lay between the germline ends. The CDR3 has 13 residues. CDR3 coding DNA: TGTGCCAGCAGCTTAGGGGACGGACCAGCCCAGTACTTC. It encodes CASSLGDGPAQYF.

This clonotype has a single count. Since the CDR3 does not end with the conserved phenylalanine or tryptophan, this likely comes from a read error. The limits of the CDR3 on the DNA are not certain, so only TCRdb's listed CDR3 is given. The CDR3 sequence is CASSQGGS. The chain is built from TRBV10-2 and TRBJ1-4; the table's D call of TRBD1 was not tested on the DNA. The length of the CDR3 is 8 amino acids, counting both ends. The germline V gene encodes CDR1 WSHSY and CDR2 SAAADI.

This clonotype was picked up many times. The rearrangement joins TRBV7-8 to TRBJ1-1; 7 bases match TRBD1. V lost 0 bases and J lost 5; bases outside the gene matches: 3. CDR3 size: 14 residues. Germline V lookup: CDR1 SGHVS, CDR2 FQNEAQ. In DNA form, the CDR3 reads TGTGCCAGCAGCTTAGCGCTGACAGGGACTGAAGCTTTCTTT. Its translation is CASSLALTGTEAFF.

This clonotype was picked up one time. This chain links TRBV29-1 with TRBJ1-1; D not certain. Germline CDR1 and CDR2: SQVTM and ANQGSEA. With 3 bases removed from V and 1 base from J, the gap between germline ends came to 9 bases. The CDR3 extends over 13 amino acids. CDR3 DNA: TGCAGCGTTGAGCAGGATTGGAACACTGAAGCTTTCTTT. Translated, it gives CSVEQDWNTEAFF.

Many counts were recorded for this clonotype. This chain joins TRBV11-2 and TRBJ2-5; D may correspond to TRBD1 or TRBD2 (6 bases each). The CDR3 covers 13 residues. V lost 3 bases to trimming and J lost 5 bases, with 10 bases between them. The germline gives CDR1 SGHAT, CDR2 FQNNGV. CDR3 DNA sequence: TGTGCCAGCAGCTTGGGGGGCCGCGAGACCCAGTACTTC. Amino acid sequence: CASSLGGRETQYF.

The V call is TRBV2, the J call TRBJ1-5; D gene unclear. Trimming shortened V by 3 bases and J by 11 bases, and 8 bases separated the two germline ends. Germline assignment: CDR1 SNHLY and CDR2 FYNNEI. This CDR3 spans 11 amino acids. CDR3 nucleotides: TGTGCCAGCAGTGATATGGAGGCCCAGCATTTT. It specifies CASSDMEAQHF.